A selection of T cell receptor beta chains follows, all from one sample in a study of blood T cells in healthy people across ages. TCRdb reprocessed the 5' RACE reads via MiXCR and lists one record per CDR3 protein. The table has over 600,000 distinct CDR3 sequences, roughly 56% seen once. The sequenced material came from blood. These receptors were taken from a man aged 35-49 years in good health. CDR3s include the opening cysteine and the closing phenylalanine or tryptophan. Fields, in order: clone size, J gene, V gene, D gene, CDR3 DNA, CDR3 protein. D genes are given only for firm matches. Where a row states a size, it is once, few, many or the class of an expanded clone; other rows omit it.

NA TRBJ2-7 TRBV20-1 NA TGCAGTGCTAGAGATAGGGATCTCACCTACGAGCAGTACTTC CSARDRDLTYEQYF
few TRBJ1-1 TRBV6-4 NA TGTGCCAGCAGTGTCACCGGGGGCTCCAACGCTGAAGCTTTCTTT CASSVTGGSNAEAFF
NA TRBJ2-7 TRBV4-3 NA TGCGCCAGCAGCCAAGGAAAGGGCTACGAGCAGTACTTC CASSQGKGYEQYF
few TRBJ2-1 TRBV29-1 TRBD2 TGCAGCGTTGGGGTGGGACTAGCGACCTTCTACAATGAGCAGTTCTTC CSVGVGLATFYNEQFF
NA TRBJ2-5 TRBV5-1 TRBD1 TGCGCCAGCAGCTCCGGGACAGGGATGTCAGAGACCCAGTACTTC CASSSGTGMSETQYF
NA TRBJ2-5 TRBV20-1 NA TGCAGTGCTAGAGATCAGGGCTTTTCGGAGACCCAGTACTTC CSARDQGFSETQYF
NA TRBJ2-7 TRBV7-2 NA TGTGCCAGCAGCACGACAATCGGCGCGGAGCCCTACGAGCAGTACTTC CASSTTIGAEPYEQYF
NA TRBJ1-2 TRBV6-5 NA TGTGCCAGCAGTTACACGGACGGGGGCTACACCTTC CASSYTDGGYTF
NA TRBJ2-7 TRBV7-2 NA TGTGCCAGCAGCTTATCAGGCCCGGGAAGGGGAGGCGAGCAGTACTTC CASSLSGPGRGGEQYF
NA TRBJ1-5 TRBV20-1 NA TGCAGTGCCCTCGACAGGATAGATCAGCCCCAGCATTTT CSALDRIDQPQHF
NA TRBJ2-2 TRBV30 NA TGTGCCTGGAGTGGGATAGCGAACACCGGGGAGCTGTTTTTT CAWSGIANTGELFF
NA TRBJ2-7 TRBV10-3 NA TGTGCCATCAGTGAGTCGAGCTCCGGGACCAAGCGGACCTACGAGCAGTACTTC CAISESSSGTKRTYEQYF
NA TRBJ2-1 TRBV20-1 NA TGCAGTGCTAGTTCTTTGGGGGGGGCCATTTACAATGAACAGTTCTTC CSASSLGGAIYNEQFF
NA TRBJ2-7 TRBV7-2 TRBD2 TGTGCCAGCAGCTTAGTGACTAGCGGACTGGAGGCCTACGAGCAGTACTTC CASSLVTSGLEAYEQYF
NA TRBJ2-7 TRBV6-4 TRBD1 TGTGCCAGCAGTGAGGACAGGGATGGCGAGCAGTACTTC CASSEDRDGEQYF
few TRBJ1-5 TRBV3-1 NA TGTGCCAGCAGCCTAAGTCCTACTAATCAGCCCCAGCATTTT CASSLSPTNQPQHF
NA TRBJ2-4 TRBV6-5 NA TGTGCCAGCAGTTACGCCCGGGGAAAAAACATTCAGTACTTC CASSYARGKNIQYF
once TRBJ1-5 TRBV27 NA TGTGCCAGCAGGCACCGGGGAGGGCAGCCCCAGCATTTT CASRHRGGQPQHF
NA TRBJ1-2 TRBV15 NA TGTGCCACCAGCGGAGCCAGAGGTGGCTACACCTTC CATSGARGGYTF
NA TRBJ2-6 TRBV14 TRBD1 TGTGCCAGCAGCAACCGGGACAGCTACTCTGGGGCCAACGTCCTGACTTTC CASSNRDSYSGANVLTF
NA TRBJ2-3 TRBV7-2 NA TGTGCCAGCAGCGGACCGGGGGATACGCAGTATTTT CASSGPGDTQYF
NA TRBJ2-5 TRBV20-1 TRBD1 TGCAGTGCTAGGGTGGACAGGGAAGGAGAGACCCAGTACTTC CSARVDREGETQYF
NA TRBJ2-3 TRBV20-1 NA TGCAGTGCTAAACCGTCGGACTTTGACCTTAGCACAGATACGCAGTATTTT CSAKPSDFDLSTDTQYF
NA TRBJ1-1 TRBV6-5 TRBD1 TGTGCCAGCAGTTACAACAGGGGGCTAACTGAAGCTTTCTTT CASSYNRGLTEAFF
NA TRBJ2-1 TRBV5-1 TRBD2 TGCGCCAGCAGTTTAGGGGCTAGCGGGACGGGGAATGAGCAGTTCTTC CASSLGASGTGNEQFF
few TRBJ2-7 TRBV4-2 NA TGTGCCAGCAGCCTGATGAACTACGAGCAGTACTTC CASSLMNYEQYF
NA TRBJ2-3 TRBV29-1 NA TGCAGCGTTGAAGATAGGTATTTT CSVEDRYF
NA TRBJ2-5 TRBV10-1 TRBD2 TGCGCCAGCAGTGAGGGACGAGCGGGGCAAGAGACCCAGTACTTC CASSEGRAGQETQYF
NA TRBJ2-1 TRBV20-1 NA TGCAGTGCAAGGGATCCTAGCCAACATGAGCAGTTCTTC CSARDPSQHEQFF
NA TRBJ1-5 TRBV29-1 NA TGCAGCGTTGGCGGGGGGTCAAATCAGCCCCAGCATTTT CSVGGGSNQPQHF
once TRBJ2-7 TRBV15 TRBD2 TGTGCCACCAGCAGAGATCATAGCGGGAGTACCTACGAGCAGTACTTC CATSRDHSGSTYEQYF
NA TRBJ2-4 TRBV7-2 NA TGTGCCAGCAGCTTAGTGCAGGGGTTGGCCAAAAACATTCAGTACTTC CASSLVQGLAKNIQYF
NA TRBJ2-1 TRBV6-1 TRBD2 TGTGCCAGCAGAGCTTCTAGCGGGAGTTTCTTTGAGCAGTTCTTC CASRASSGSFFEQFF
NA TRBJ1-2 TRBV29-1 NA TGCAGCGTTGAAGAGGACGGCTATGGCTACACCTTC CSVEEDGYGYTF
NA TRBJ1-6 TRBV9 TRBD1 TGTGCCAGCAGCGCAGGGGGCCGGGTGGATTCACCCCTCCACTTT CASSAGGRVDSPLHF
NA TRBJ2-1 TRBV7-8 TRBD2 TGTGCCAGCAGCTTTACACCTAGCGGGAGCTCCTACAATGAGCAGTTCTTC CASSFTPSGSSYNEQFF
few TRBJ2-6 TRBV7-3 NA TGTGCCAGCAGCTTAGAACACTCTGGGGCCAACGTCCTGACTTTC CASSLEHSGANVLTF
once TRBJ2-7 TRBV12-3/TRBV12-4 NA TGTGCCAGCGCCGATCAAGACAGGTTAGTCGCGGTAACCTTCTACGAGCAGTACTTC CASADQDRLVAVTFYEQYF
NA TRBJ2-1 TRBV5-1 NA TGCGCCAGCAGCTTGGTTCGGGATGAGCAGTTCTTC CASSLVRDEQFF
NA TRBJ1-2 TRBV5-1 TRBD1 TGCGCCAGCAGCTTGTGGGACAGAGACTATGGCTACACCTTC CASSLWDRDYGYTF
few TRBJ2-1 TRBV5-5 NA TGTGCCAGCAGCGGGATTAGAGGCGAGTTCTTC CASSGIRGEFF
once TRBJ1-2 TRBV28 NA TGTGCCAGCAGGGCGTGGACAGAGGAGTATGGCTACACCTTC CASRAWTEEYGYTF